One sample yielded the 20 T cell receptor beta chains listed below, sequenced in a study of blood T cell repertoires in COVID-19. TCRdb's copy holds only in-frame clones and misses some; the assay was immunoSEQ multiplex PCR. This table has fewer than 250,000 clones, approximately 85% appearing once. The source material was peripheral blood. These receptors were collected from a woman between 65 and 79 years old with acute or convalescent COVID-19.

This clone has only a few counts. The CDR3 DNA is TGCAGCGTTGTCGGGGGAGGAAAACTGTTTTTT. Translation gives CSVVGGGKLFF. The rearrangement links TRBV29-1 to TRBJ1-4, with TRBD1 as a possible D gene (5 bases). The germline V gene encodes CDR1 SQVTM and CDR2 ANQGSEA. The CDR3 has 11 amino acids. V lost 4 bases and J lost 10, with 10 bases in between. Variable domain in full (rest from reference TRBV29-1 and TRBJ1-4): SAVISQKPSRDICQRGTSLTIQCQVDSQVTMMFWYRQQPGQSLTLIATANQGSEATYESGFVIDKFPISRPNLTFSTLTVSNMSPEDSSIYLCSVVGGGKLFFGSGTQLSVL.

This sequence joins TRBV10-3 and TRBJ2-5, with D uncertain. Between the trimmed V and J ends, which lost 6 bases and 4 bases, there was a span of 12 bases. CDR1 is ENHRY, CDR2 SYGVKD, per germline. The CDR3 spans 13 residues. CDR3 nucleotides: TGTGCCATCAGGGTATCTCCGGGAGAGACCCAGTACTTC. Encoded protein: CAIRVSPGETQYF.

The chain is built from TRBV7-8 and TRBJ1-5; perhaps TRBD1 as D (6 bases). The CDR3 has 15 amino acids. V lost 5 bases and J 0 bases, leaving 11 bases between the germline ends. From germline, CDR1 is SGHVS and CDR2 FQNEAQ. This chain's CDR3 is CASSPDSHSNQPQHF. The CDR3 DNA is TGTGCCAGCAGCCCGGACAGCCATAGCAATCAGCCCCAGCATTTT. The full variable domain, with the rest looked up from reference TRBV7-8 and TRBJ1-5, is GAGVSQSPRYKVAKRGQDVALRCDPISGHVSLFWYQQALGQGPEFLTYFQNEAQLDKSGLPSDRFFAERPEGSVSTLKIQRTQQEDSAVYLCASSPDSHSNQPQHFGDGTRLSIL.

V gene TRBV5-1 combines with J gene TRBJ2-1; D uncertain. V lost 2 bases and J lost 6, with 21 bases in between. Germline V CDR1 and CDR2: SGHRS, YFSETQ. The CDR3 runs to 17 residues. DNA for the CDR3: TGCGCCAGCAGCTTTTTTTCCCTAGATCAATCCGCCAATGAGCAGTTCTTC. Translation: CASSFFSLDQSANEQFF.

CDR3 amino acids: CASSLARGQGSPLHF. The DNA of the CDR3 is TGTGCCAGCAGCTTAGCCAGGGGGCAGGGTTCACCCCTCCACTTT. The chain joins TRBV11-2 to TRBJ1-6; 8 nucleotides line up with TRBD1. The CDR3 has 15 residues. CDR1 SGHAT and CDR2 FQNNGV come from the germline V gene. V lost 1 base and J lost 9; bases outside the gene matches: 5.

The chain links TRBV3-1 (or the pseudogene TRBV3-2) to TRBJ1-1, with D unresolved. The ends were cut back, 6 bases at V and 1 base at J, with 18 bases in the middle. The CDR3 is 16 residues long. CDR1 is LGHDT and CDR2 is YNNKEL in the germline V gene (reference sequence). The chain's CDR3 is CASSQTKTSGNTEAFF. CDR3 DNA: TGTGCCAGCAGTCAAACCAAGACCTCGGGGAACACTGAAGCTTTCTTT.

The chain combines TRBV5-4 with TRBJ2-7; TRBD2 might be the D (6 bases). V lost 1 base and J lost 0, with 14 bases in between. This CDR3 has 16 amino acids. Germline V gene lookup returns CDR1 SGHNT and CDR2 YYREEE (reference sequence). DNA of the CDR3: TGTGCCAGCAGCTTGCAGGGTAGCGGAAGCTCCTACGAGCAGTACTTC. Translated, it gives CASSLQGSGSSYEQYF.

V is TRBV5-1 and J is TRBJ1-4; no definite D call. The CDR3 is 14 residues long. V lost 4 bases and J 5 bases, leaving 12 bases between the germline ends. Per germline, CDR1 SGHRS and CDR2 YFSETQ. CDR3 DNA: TGCGCCAGCAGCATTTCGGGGTCCAATGAAAAACTGTTTTTT. It specifies CASSISGSNEKLFF.

The rearrangement links TRBV10-2 to TRBJ2-5; 10 bases match TRBD2. V gave up 6 bases and J gave up 2 bases; unmatched junction bases: 6. From germline, CDR1 is WSHSY and CDR2 SAAADI. There are 15 residues in the CDR3. For the CDR3, the DNA is TGCGCCAGCAGGTTAGCGGGGGGCCGACAAGAGACCCAGTACTTC. Residues: CASRLAGGRQETQYF.

This rearrangement joins TRBV5-4 to TRBJ1-1, with 9 nucleotides matching TRBD1. CDR1 SGHNT and CDR2 YYREEE come from the germline V gene (reference sequence). Trimming took 4 bases from V and 5 from J; bases not matched to a gene: 9. CDR3 length equals 15 residues. Here the CDR3 DNA reads TGTGCCAGCAGCATATCCGGGACAGGGATAACTGAAGCTTTCTTT. This translates into CASSISGTGITEAFF.

The chain joins TRBV7-8 to TRBJ1-5; D ambiguous. V was cut by 5 bases and J by 7 bases, with 9 bases left in between. This CDR3 has 12 residues. From germline, CDR1 is SGHVS and CDR2 FQNEAQ. CDR3 sequence (DNA): TGTGCCAGCAGCCCCCCAGGACAGCCCCAGCATTTT. Protein product: CASSPPGQPQHF.

This clone was detected once. The chain has TRBV6-6 and TRBJ1-3; D unresolved. From germline, CDR1 is MNHNY and CDR2 SVGAGI (reference sequence). V lost 0 bases and J lost 2, with 8 bases in between. CDR3 length: 15 amino acids. The CDR3 DNA sequence: TGTGCCAGCAGTTACTCGGACTCTCCTGGAAACACCATATATTTT. This encodes CASSYSDSPGNTIYF.

The rearrangement uses TRBV6-5 and TRBJ1-1; tentative D call: TRBD1 (6 bases). V lost 6 bases and J 0 bases, leaving 11 bases between the germline ends. CDR1 is MNHEY and CDR2 is SVGAGI in the germline V gene. The CDR3 has 14 residues. The CDR3 loop is CASRPDSMNTEAFF. The DNA for the CDR3 is TGTGCCAGCAGGCCGGACAGCATGAACACTGAAGCTTTCTTT.

The chain recombines TRBV7-2 with TRBJ1-3; the D gene is possibly TRBD1 (5 bases). V was cut by 2 bases and J by 4 bases, with 12 bases left in between. This CDR3 is 15 amino acids long. Germline values: CDR1 SGHTA, CDR2 FQGNSA. CDR3 amino acids: CASSLQGPSGNTIYF. The CDR3 DNA is TGTGCCAGCAGCTTACAGGGTCCGTCCGGAAACACCATATATTTT.

This clone appeared many times. The genes are TRBV28 and TRBJ1-3; D is unclear. With 9 bases removed from V and 0 bases from J, the gap between germline ends came to 15 bases. Per germline, CDR1 MDHEN and CDR2 SYDVKM. This CDR3 comprises 15 residues. The CDR3 DNA is TGTGCCAGTGGACTGTTGGACCTCTCTGGAAACACCATATATTTT. Protein sequence: CASGLLDLSGNTIYF.

This chain links TRBV3-1 (or the pseudogene TRBV3-2) with TRBJ1-6; D may be TRBD1 (6 bases). V shed 1 base and J shed 9 bases, with 16 bases lying between them. CDR3 length: 16 residues. Germline CDR1 reads LGHDT; CDR2 reads YNNKEL (reference sequence). CDR3 in amino acids: CASSQVPGDSSSPLHF. The DNA for the CDR3 is TGTGCCAGCAGCCAAGTCCCAGGGGATAGTAGTTCACCCCTCCACTTT.

V usage is TRBV14 and J usage is TRBJ2-3, with 7 nucleotides matching TRBD2. J gave up 4 bases and V 4 bases, and 5 bases lay outside the gene matches. Germline lookup yields CDR1 SGHDN and CDR2 FVKESK. The CDR3 is 14 amino acids. CDR3 sequence: CASSPGLPPDTQYF. CDR3 nucleotides: TGTGCCAGCAGCCCGGGACTACCCCCAGATACGCAGTATTTT. Full variable domain (missing parts from reference TRBV14 and TRBJ2-3): EAGVTQFPSHSVIEKGQTVTLRCDPISGHDNLYWYRRVMGKEIKFLLHFVKESKQDESGMPNNRFLAERTGGTYSTLKVQPAELEDSGVYFCASSPGLPPDTQYFGPGTRLTVL.

The gene calls are TRBV5-1 and TRBJ1-2, with 8 positions matching TRBD1. The CDR3 consists of 16 residues. J lost 10 bases, V lost 3 bases, and 17 bases had no gene match. Per germline, CDR1 SGHRS and CDR2 YFSETQ. CDR3 residues: CASSSTQGTGGSFYTF. The CDR3 region has the DNA TGCGCCAGCAGCTCCACCCAGGGGACAGGCGGGTCCTTCTACACCTTC.

The rearrangement joins TRBV9 to TRBJ2-3; the D gene is possibly TRBD2 (5 bases). Trimming took 3 bases from V and 2 from J, leaving 10 bases between them. CDR1 SGDLS and CDR2 YYNGEE come from the germline V gene. The CDR3 is 14 residues long. CDR3 DNA: TGTGCCAGCAGCGGACCGGGATTCACAGATACGCAGTATTTT. Its protein is CASSGPGFTDTQYF.

The rearrangement uses TRBV5-4 and TRBJ2-2; D perhaps matches TRBD2 (6 bases). Germline CDR1 is SGHNT and CDR2 is YYREEE (reference sequence). This CDR3 is 16 amino acids long. V shed 2 bases and J shed 8 bases, with 19 bases lying between them. The CDR3 region has the DNA TGTGCCAGCAGCTTAAATAGGGTTGGAGGGGCAGGGGAGCTGTTTTTT. Translating it yields CASSLNRVGGAGELFF.